The 32 T cell receptor beta chains below come from one sample, sequenced in a study of post-analysis software for immune sequencing data. Unique molecular identifiers were present in the TCR beta cDNA libraries. TCRdb redid the calling of the PCR reads with MiXCR, one entry per CDR3 protein. The sample includes approximately 570,000 distinct CDR3 sequences, about 40% of them seen just once. Study results and limitations: Included in a set of about five TRBV segments more frequent in patients than controls were TRBV5-6, TRBV5-1 and TRBV20-1.

Their target antigens are unknown. Sequencing used blood. The receptors were sampled from a girl under 18 with multiple sclerosis.

The chain joins TRBV20-1 to TRBJ1-5, with 7 bases that match TRBD1. With V trimmed by 6 bases and J by 1 base, 6 bases remained unmatched. The germline CDR1 and CDR2 sequences are DFQATT and SNEGSKA (reference sequence). The CDR3 is made up of 14 amino acids. Here the CDR3 reads CSAGKTGSNQPQHF. As DNA, the CDR3 is TGCAGTGCCGGAAAGACAGGGAGCAATCAGCCCCAGCATTTT.

V is TRBV7-9 and J is TRBJ1-4; D remains unclear. The CDR3 has 14 amino acids. V lost 5 bases and J 4 bases, leaving 11 bases between the germline ends. The germline gives CDR1 SEHNR, CDR2 FQNEAQ (reference sequence). CDR3 region: CASSPSGYNEKLFF. CDR3 DNA: TGTGCCAGCAGCCCAAGTGGGTATAATGAAAAACTGTTTTTT.

J is TRBJ2-7 and V is TRBV12-3 or TRBV12-4; the D gene is possibly TRBD2 (7 bases). Trimming removed 4 bases from V and 7 bases from J, with 14 bases in between. CDR3 length: 13 residues. The CDR3: CASSSGGRREQYF. For the CDR3, the DNA is TGTGCCAGCAGTTCCGGGGGGCGGAGGGAGCAGTACTTC.

This clonotype was recorded a few times. The chain uses TRBV7-2 and TRBJ2-1; 12 nucleotides align to TRBD2. Germline CDR1 reads SGHTA; CDR2 reads FQGNSA. The CDR3 length is 16 residues. J was trimmed by 5 bases and V by 4 bases; bases with no gene match: 6. The CDR3 nucleotides are TGTGCCAGCAGCTACCGCAGGACTAGCGGGAACAATGAGCAGTTCTTC. Residues: CASSYRRTSGNNEQFF.

This clonotype was counted only a few times. The V call is TRBV20-1, the J call TRBJ2-7; the D gene could be TRBD1 or TRBD2 (5 bases each). Trimming shortened V by 2 bases and J by 6 bases, and 20 bases separated the two germline ends. Germline CDR1 and CDR2: DFQATT and SNEGSKA (reference sequence). This CDR3 spans 15 amino acids. In DNA, the CDR3 is TGCAGTGCTAGAAGTGGGGGTCACGGTGGGGGCGAGCAGTACTTC. This codes for CSARSGGHGGGEQYF.

This clonotype was counted a few times. The chain combines TRBV4-1 with TRBJ2-5, with D perhaps TRBD2 (7 bases). Germline-derived CDR1 and CDR2 are MGHRA and YSYEKL. This CDR3 comprises 17 residues. Trimming stripped 6 bases from V and 0 bases from J, with 20 bases between. This chain's CDR3 is CASRPKGRGEYQETQYF. The CDR3 DNA is TGCGCCAGCAGGCCGAAGGGGAGGGGGGAGTACCAAGAGACCCAGTACTTC.

This clonotype was observed a few times. V is TRBV29-1 and J is TRBJ1-1; the match to TRBD1 covers 8 bases. The germline CDR1 and CDR2 sequences are SQVTM and ANQGSEA. V shed 5 bases, J shed 4 bases, and the junction held 6 bases outside the gene matches. The CDR3 totals 13 residues. The CDR3 DNA is TGCAGCGTTCGCCTCACAGGGGGCACTGAAGCTTTCTTT. Amino acid sequence: CSVRLTGGTEAFF.

The gene calls are TRBV27 and TRBJ2-5; 14 bases line up with TRBD2. V shed 5 bases, J shed 4 bases, and the junction held 12 bases outside the gene matches. From germline, CDR1 is MNHEY and CDR2 SMNVEV (reference sequence). The CDR3 spans 18 residues. CDR3 sequence: CASSRLTSGGAIGETQYF. DNA of the CDR3: TGTGCCAGCAGTCGACTGACTAGCGGGGGGGCCATTGGAGAGACCCAGTACTTC.

This clonotype was detected a few times. The chain couples TRBV13 to TRBJ2-5; the D gene is possibly TRBD2 (5 bases). V was shortened by 6 bases and J by 4 bases, with 18 bases between the two germline ends. The CDR3 runs to 15 residues. Germline V gene data show CDR1 as PRHDT and CDR2 as FYEKMQ (reference sequence). CDR3: CASSEGSFFGETQYF. The CDR3 DNA sequence: TGTGCCAGCAGTGAGGGAAGTTTCTTTGGAGAGACCCAGTACTTC.

The V gene is TRBV12-3 or TRBV12-4, the J gene TRBJ1-2, with 8 bases aligning to TRBD1. CDR3 length equals 15 residues. Germline trimming cut 6 bases from V and 2 bases from J; bases unmatched to any gene: 8. CDR3 DNA sequence: TGTGCCAGCAGCCGACAGGGGATGAGGAACTATGGCTACACCTTC. As protein: CASSRQGMRNYGYTF.

The chain couples TRBV7-9 to TRBJ1-1; D perhaps matches TRBD1 (5 bases). The CDR3 totals 14 residues. Looked up from germline, CDR1 is SEHNR and CDR2 is FQNEAQ (reference sequence). The germline V and J ends were trimmed by 5 bases and 5 bases, with 15 bases remaining between them. The CDR3 nucleotides are TGTGCCAGCAGCCATCCCGGGGGTACGACTGAAGCTTTCTTT. It yields the protein CASSHPGGTTEAFF.

In this sample, this clonotype turned up a few times. V and J are TRBV7-8 and TRBJ2-3; 9 nucleotides line up with TRBD2. The germline gives CDR1 SGHVS, CDR2 FQNEAQ. There are 15 residues in the CDR3. V lost 3 bases to trimming and J lost 2 bases; unmatched junction nucleotides: 3. In DNA, the CDR3 is TGTGCCAGCAGCTTTCTAGCGGGGATCACAGATACGCAGTATTTT. Translation: CASSFLAGITDTQYF.

This clonotype turned up a few times. The CDR3 coding sequence is TGTGCCAGCAGCTTAGACAGTGTGGGGGACAGGGCGTTCTACGAGCAGTACTTC. Its protein product is CASSLDSVGDRAFYEQYF. The chain uses TRBV7-2 and TRBJ2-7; 9 nucleotides agree with TRBD1. Germline CDR1 reads SGHTA; CDR2 reads FQGNSA. This CDR3 has 18 amino acids. Trimming took 1 base from V and 3 from J; bases not matched to a gene: 13.

There are a few counts of this clonotype. V gene TRBV27 combines with J gene TRBJ1-2; D may be TRBD1 (5 bases). The germline V gene has CDR1 MNHEY and CDR2 SMNVEV (reference sequence). The CDR3 length is 17 residues. V dropped 4 bases and J dropped 4 bases, with 22 bases sitting between them. CDR3 coding DNA: TGTGCCAGCAGTTCCCTAACCGCGGACAAATTACTCTATGGCTACACCTTC. Encoded protein: CASSSLTADKLLYGYTF.

The chain combines TRBV29-1 with TRBJ2-3; the match to TRBD1 covers 7 bases. Germline CDR1 SQVTM, CDR2 ANQGSEA. The J segment lost 2 bases and the V segment lost 3 bases, leaving 8 bases of the junction unmatched. The length of the CDR3 is 15 residues. For the CDR3, the DNA is TGCAGCGTTGACTCACCAGGGGGATCCACAGATACGCAGTATTTT. Translating gives CSVDSPGGSTDTQYF.

This clonotype appeared once. The chain couples TRBV12-3 or TRBV12-4 to TRBJ1-6; D is ambiguous. The CDR3 covers 15 residues. Trimming took off 1 base at V and 2 bases at J, with 6 bases between the two ends. CDR3 sequence (DNA): TGTGCCAGCAGTTTAGGCAGCCCCTATAATTCACCCCTCCACTTT. Its translation: CASSLGSPYNSPLHF.

J is TRBJ2-7 and V is TRBV4-1, with D maybe TRBD1 (6 bases). This CDR3 spans 18 amino acids. The ends were cut back, 3 bases at V and 3 bases at J, with 24 bases in the middle. Per the germline V gene, CDR1 is MGHRA and CDR2 is YSYEKL. The CDR3 spells CASSQISPTGSDHYEQYF. In DNA, the CDR3 is TGCGCCAGCAGCCAGATAAGCCCGACAGGATCTGATCACTACGAGCAGTACTTC.

This clonotype occurred once. V is TRBV12-3 or TRBV12-4 and J is TRBJ2-1, with 9 bases that match TRBD2. Trimming at V came to 5 bases and at J to 1 base, leaving 9 bases not matched to a gene. CDR3 size: 17 residues. Written as DNA, the CDR3 is TGTGCCAGCAGTCCCCTCCGTAGCGGGAGTTCCTACAATGAGCAGTTCTTC. Protein product: CASSPLRSGSSYNEQFF.

V gene TRBV5-1 combines with J gene TRBJ2-1; maybe TRBD2 (7 bases). The germline V gene has CDR1 SGHRS and CDR2 YFSETQ. This CDR3 contains 16 residues. V lost 5 bases to trimming and J lost 3 bases, with 18 bases between them. CDR3 residues: CASRQGSSGNYNEQFF. In DNA form, the CDR3 reads TGCGCCAGCAGACAGGGATCCAGCGGGAACTACAATGAGCAGTTCTTC.

Comment on this clonotype: The junction differs from germline at one of its ends, possibly a read error. The chain recombines TRBV27 with TRBJ1-1, with D uncertain. This CDR3 contains 15 residues. Germline lookup yields CDR1 MNHEY and CDR2 SMNVEV (reference sequence). The CDR3 sequence is CASSSVDPVNAEAFF. Written as DNA, the CDR3 is TGTGCCAGCAGTTCCGTGGACCCTGTGAACGCTGAAGCTTTCTTT.

This clonotype showed up just a few times. The chain recombines TRBV9 with TRBJ2-7, with unresolved D. The CDR3 consists of 11 residues. Trimming left V 4 bases short and J 6 bases short, with 8 bases between. Germline CDR1 and CDR2: SGDLS and YYNGEE. The CDR3 DNA follows: TGTGCCAGCAGCACGGCTACCGAGCAGTACTTC. Its protein product is CASSTATEQYF.

The chain employs TRBV12-3 or TRBV12-4 and TRBJ2-3; maybe TRBD1 (5 bases). The V gene lost 3 bases and the J gene lost 2 bases, with 12 bases spanning the gap. The CDR3 extends over 15 amino acids. The chain's CDR3 is CASSFCGRATDTQYF. The CDR3 bases are TGTGCCAGCAGTTTTTGTGGCAGGGCCACAGATACGCAGTATTTT.

This chain uses TRBV6-5 with TRBJ2-7; 8 nucleotides agree with TRBD1. There are 16 residues in the CDR3. Germline V gene sequence: CDR1 MNHEY, CDR2 SVGAGI. J was trimmed by 3 bases and V by 0 bases; bases with no gene match: 7. CDR3 region: CASSYSTGQGYYEQYF. DNA of the CDR3: TGTGCCAGCAGTTACTCGACTGGACAGGGATACTACGAGCAGTACTTC.

The J gene is TRBJ2-1, the V gene TRBV6-5; 8 positions match TRBD2. Germline CDR1 reads MNHEY; CDR2 reads SVGAGI. Trimming at V came to 4 bases and at J to 5 bases, leaving 7 bases not matched to a gene. This CDR3 region has 15 residues. The CDR3: CASSFRGGRHNEQFF. Here the CDR3 DNA reads TGTGCCAGCAGTTTCCGGGGGGGAAGACACAATGAGCAGTTCTTC.

This chain uses TRBV12-3 or TRBV12-4 with TRBJ2-1; the match to TRBD2 covers 8 bases. The CDR3 loop spans 14 amino acids. V was pared by 6 bases and J by 2 bases, with 3 bases of the junction left unmatched. The CDR3 DNA reads TGTGCCAGCAGCCCGGGACTAGCCTACAATGAGCAGTTCTTC. It codes for CASSPGLAYNEQFF.

This clonotype was observed a handful of times. J is TRBJ2-7 and V is TRBV3-1; 10 bases line up with TRBD1. The CDR3 is 15 residues long. Germline V gene lookup returns CDR1 LGHDT and CDR2 YNNKEL (reference sequence). V lost 4 bases, J lost 3 bases, and 6 bases stayed unmatched. CDR3 sequence reads: CASSPGTGEGYEQYF. CDR3 nucleotides: TGTGCCAGCAGCCCCGGGACAGGGGAAGGCTACGAGCAGTACTTC.

V and J are TRBV5-1 and TRBJ2-3; TRBD1 matches 10 bases. This CDR3 spans 18 amino acids. Germline lookup yields CDR1 SGHRS and CDR2 YFSETQ. V shed 3 bases and J 2 bases; nucleotides not matched to a gene: 12. CDR3 nucleotide sequence: TGCGCCAGCAGCTCTCGGGACAGGGGCACGGGGTACACAGATACGCAGTATTTT. This encodes CASSSRDRGTGYTDTQYF.

V and J are TRBV6-5 and TRBJ2-1; 9 bases agree with TRBD1. Germline V lookup: CDR1 MNHEY, CDR2 SVGAGI. Losses at the gene ends were 5 bases for V and 9 bases for J; bases not matched to a gene: 11. CDR3 length: 15 amino acids. The CDR3 DNA follows: TGTGCCAGCAGTACCCCGGGACAGGGAATTGGTGAGCAGTTCTTC. Its protein product is CASSTPGQGIGEQFF.

This chain joins TRBV20-1 and TRBJ2-4, with D uncertain. The CDR3 is made up of 13 amino acids. Germline CDR1 DFQATT, CDR2 SNEGSKA (reference sequence). V gave up 5 bases and J gave up 7 bases, with 15 bases separating them. CDR3 sequence: CSAPDSGLNIQYF. DNA of the CDR3: TGCAGTGCTCCCGACTCTGGTTTGAACATTCAGTACTTC.

The chain recombines TRBV4-1 with TRBJ1-5, with D tentatively TRBD1 (6 bases). From germline, CDR1 is MGHRA and CDR2 YSYEKL. CDR3 length: 15 amino acids. Trimming took off 1 base at V and 5 bases at J, with 12 bases between the two ends. CDR3 sequence (DNA): TGCGCCAGCAGCCAAGTGGCTGGGGGCCATCAGCCCCAGCATTTT. Translated: CASSQVAGGHQPQHF.

Worth noting for this clonotype: At one end, the junction sequence differs from germline, possibly due to a read error. The chain couples TRBV5-1 to TRBJ1-1; D gene unclear. CDR3 size: 13 residues. Germline CDR1 reads SGHRS; CDR2 reads YFSETQ. CDR3 nucleotide sequence: TGTGCCAGCAGTTTAGTAAGGAACACTGAAGCTTTCTTT. It is translated as CASSLVRNTEAFF.

V is TRBV6-1 and J is TRBJ2-7; 9 bases line up with TRBD2. The V gene end was trimmed by 6 bases and the J gene end by 3 bases; junction bases not matched to a gene: 3. Germline CDR1 reads MNHNS; CDR2 reads SASEGT. This CDR3 comprises 13 residues. The CDR3 sequence is CASRDSGSYEQYF. CDR3 bases: TGTGCCAGCAGGGATAGCGGGAGCTACGAGCAGTACTTC.